The clone carrying this TCR beta chain appeared a few times. Its antigen remains unidentified. The sample belongs to a study of cytomegalovirus exposure and HLA in healthy donors. Whole-study results and caveats: Both high specificity and high sensitivity reportedly marked the classifier's diagnosis of cytomegalovirus status. Follow-up analysis seemed to connect common viral pathogens with several of the most significant clusters identified.

J gave up 2 bases and V 4 bases, and 9 bases lay outside the gene matches. The CDR3 consists of 16 residues. The V gene's germline CDR1 is SGHNT and CDR2 YYREEE (reference sequence). PCR amplification relied on 60 Vbeta primers (plus 13 Jbeta primers). In the authors' workflow: Around 10 million of the roughly 80 million unique TCR beta chains counted in a later analysis were shared. TCRdb keeps only in-frame clones here, not all; method: immunoSEQ multiplex PCR. V, J and clone size were drawn from that table, and D and trimming were deduced from the DNA. In the table there are more than 70,000 clones, approximately 67% of which are singletons.

What was sequenced was PBMCs. This TCR came from a man aged 35 to 55 in good health and CMV-seropositive. The V call is TRBV5-4, the J call TRBJ2-3, with TRBD1 identical over 8 bases. CDR3 sequence reads: CASSPWTGTNTDTQYF. CDR3 bases: TGTGCCAGCAGCCCATGGACAGGGACCAACACAGATACGCAGTATTTT.